One T cell receptor beta chain is described in this entry. What it binds is unknown. This sample was taken from a study of shared clonotypes between healthy human individuals. Study summary: Two women and a few men aged 18 to 49 made up the donors. CD4 naive and memory got three plates each, CD8 naive two, CD8 memory one.

CDR3 length: 14 amino acids. The germline V gene has CDR1 SGHRS and CDR2 YFSETQ. The ends were cut back, 1 base at V and 1 base at J, with 8 bases in the middle. Notes on the study in general: Lower generation probabilities were found for non-shared clonotypes than for those shared by all four donors.

Each sorted subset replicate got 200 ng genomic DNA, roughly 30,000 genomes. Produced via immunoSEQ multiplex PCR; TCRdb's table is partial and in-frame only. This table has millions of clones, approximately 93% appearing once. The sequenced sample was naive CD4+ T cells from PBMCs. Subset reported: CD45RA+ positively selected. The V call is TRBV5-1, the J call TRBJ2-5; D gene unclear. The TCR comes from a man in his late teens or twenties in good health. Some clones in this sample may be carry-over from other donors' samples. The CDR3 DNA reads TGCGCCAGCAGCTTGAACACAGTCCAAGAGACCCAGTACTTC. Amino acid sequence: CASSLNTVQETQYF.